This section outlines one T cell receptor beta chain sequence together with its context. Trimming pared 4 bases from V and 8 bases from J, leaving 17 bases between. The CDR3 is made up of 14 amino acids. In germline, CDR1 is LGHNA, CDR2 YSLEER. The data derive from a study of T cell responses to AZD1222 COVID-19 vaccine. Background on the study: Second-dose groups at about 4 or about 12 weeks were pooled.

The repertoire was sequenced with immunoSEQ multiplex PCR; TCRdb's copy has only in-frame clones and lacks some. This sample has about 140,000 clones, with about 87% found just once. The sample here was peripheral blood, taken on day 0 of AZD1222 vaccination. This chain links TRBV4-3 with TRBJ1-2; tentatively, D is TRBD1 (5 bases). This receptor was taken from an adult in good health. CDR3 DNA sequence: TGCGCCAGCAGCCCGACTGGTGGAGGGGCCGGCTACACCTTC. Amino acid sequence: CASSPTGGGAGYTF.